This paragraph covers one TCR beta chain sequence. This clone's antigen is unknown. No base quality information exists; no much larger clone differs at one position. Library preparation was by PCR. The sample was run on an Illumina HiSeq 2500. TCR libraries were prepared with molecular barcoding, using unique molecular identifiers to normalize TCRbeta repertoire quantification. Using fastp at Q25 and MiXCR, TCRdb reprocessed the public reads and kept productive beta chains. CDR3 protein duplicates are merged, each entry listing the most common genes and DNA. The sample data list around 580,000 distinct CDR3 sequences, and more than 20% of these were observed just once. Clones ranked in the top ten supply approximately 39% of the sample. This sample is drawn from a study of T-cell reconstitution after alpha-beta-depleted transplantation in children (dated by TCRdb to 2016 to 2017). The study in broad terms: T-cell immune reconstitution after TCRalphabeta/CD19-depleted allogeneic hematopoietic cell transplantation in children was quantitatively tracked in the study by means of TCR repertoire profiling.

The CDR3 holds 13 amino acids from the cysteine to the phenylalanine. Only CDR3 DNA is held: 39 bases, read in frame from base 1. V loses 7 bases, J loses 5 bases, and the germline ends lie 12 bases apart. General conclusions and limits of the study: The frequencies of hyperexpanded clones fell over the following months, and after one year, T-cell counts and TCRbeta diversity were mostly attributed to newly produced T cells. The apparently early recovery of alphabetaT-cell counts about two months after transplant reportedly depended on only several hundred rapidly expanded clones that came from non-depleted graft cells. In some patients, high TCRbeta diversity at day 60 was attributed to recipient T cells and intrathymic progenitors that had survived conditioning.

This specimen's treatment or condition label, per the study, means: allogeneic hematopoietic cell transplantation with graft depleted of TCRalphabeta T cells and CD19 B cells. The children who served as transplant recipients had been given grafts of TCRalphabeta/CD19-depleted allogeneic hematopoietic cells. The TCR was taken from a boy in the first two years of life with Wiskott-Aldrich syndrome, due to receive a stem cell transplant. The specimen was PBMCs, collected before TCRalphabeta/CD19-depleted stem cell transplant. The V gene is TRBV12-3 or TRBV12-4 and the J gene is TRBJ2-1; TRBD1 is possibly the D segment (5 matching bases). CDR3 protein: CASTPPGNNEQFF. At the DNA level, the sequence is TGTGCCAGCACCCCGCCAGGGAACAATGAGCAGTTCTTC.